The present T cell receptor beta chain was sequenced within a study of blood T cell repertoires in COVID-19. Study at large: COVID-19 samples from acute and convalescent phases originated in the United States, Italy and Spain. Sample material is recorded as cDNA or gDNA derived from T cells, B-cell-depleted T cells, or PBMCs.

In the study's own analysis: For nucleated cells, counts were estimated from reference gene primer amplification. Here immunoSEQ multiplex PCR was the method, and the copy in TCRdb shows in-frame clones only, minus some. That table supplies the V and J calls and clone size; D and trimming were determined from the DNA. The top ten hold just under 9% of the sample, which has roughly 49,000 clones, 55% to 70% seen once. The sample holds one count of this clone. This CDR3 contains 13 residues. Germline V CDR1 and CDR2: SNHLY, FYNNEI. V was clipped by 9 bases and J by 4 bases, with 12 bases between them. The chain has TRBV2 and TRBJ1-4; D is perhaps TRBD1 (6 bases). The specimen sequenced was peripheral blood. This clonotype was obtained from a woman in her sixties or seventies with acute or convalescent COVID-19. The CDR3 nucleotides read TGTGCCAGGAGGGGGAGTCTTAATGAAAAACTGTTTTTT. It translates to CARRGSLNEKLFF.